The following is a TCR beta chain sequence with its context. A read error is possible here, since a much larger clone lies one base away. The source of the sample is a study of T cell repertoires in cytomegalovirus infection. Overall study: Shared public TCR beta signatures pointed to both CMV infection and a matching HLA type.

The CDR3 length is 15 residues. The V end was cut by 4 bases, the J end by 9 bases, with 21 bases between. In germline, CDR1 is LGHNA, CDR2 YNFKEQ. A single record per CDR3 protein comes from TCRdb applying MiXCR to the reads. The table includes approximately 490,000 distinct CDR3 sequences, about 10% detected once. The clonotype comes from a human donor in good health (CMV status not recorded). Some clones in this sample may be carry-over from other donors' samples. Sequencing input: PBMCs. The chain couples TRBV4-2 to TRBJ1-2, with D possibly TRBD1 on 6 matching bases. The CDR3 nucleotides read TGTGCCAGCAGCCCACCCCGGGACACGGGTTTTAGCTACACCTTC. Translation: CASSPPRDTGFSYTF.